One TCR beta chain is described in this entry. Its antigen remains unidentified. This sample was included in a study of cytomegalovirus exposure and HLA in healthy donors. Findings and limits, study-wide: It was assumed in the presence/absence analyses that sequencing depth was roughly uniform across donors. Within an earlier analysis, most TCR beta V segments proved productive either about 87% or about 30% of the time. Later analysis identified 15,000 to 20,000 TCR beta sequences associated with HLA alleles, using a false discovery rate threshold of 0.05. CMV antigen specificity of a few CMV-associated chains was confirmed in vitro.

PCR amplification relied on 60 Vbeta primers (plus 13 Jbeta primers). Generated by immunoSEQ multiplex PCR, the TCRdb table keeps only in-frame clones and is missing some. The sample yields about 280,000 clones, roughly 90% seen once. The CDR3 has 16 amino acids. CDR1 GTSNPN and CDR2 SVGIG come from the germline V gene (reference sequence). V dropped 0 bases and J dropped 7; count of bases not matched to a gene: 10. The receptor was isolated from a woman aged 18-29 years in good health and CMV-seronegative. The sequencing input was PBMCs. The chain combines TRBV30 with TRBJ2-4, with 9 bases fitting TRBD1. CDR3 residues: CAWSVRGQGGRNIQYF. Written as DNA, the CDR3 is TGTGCCTGGAGTGTACGGGGACAGGGAGGGAGGAACATTCAGTACTTC.